The T cell receptor (beta chain) described here comes from a study of cytomegalovirus exposure and HLA in healthy donors. The wider study: The study's early data release held about 85 million unique TCRs from HLA-typed donors.

As for this clone: Antigen unknown.

Likely unrecorded immune exposures existed in these nominally healthy donors. General study findings and limits: TCR beta chain V- and J-gene trimming was linked, in a later analysis, to a missense variant in DCLRE1C. Relative to the roughly 700-donor mean, N-insertions were reportedly fewer in an Asian-associated ancestry cluster in a later analysis.

V lost 5 bases to trimming and J lost 0 bases, with 11 bases between them. Germline CDR1 and CDR2: MDHEN and SYDVKM. The length of the CDR3 is 15 residues. The PCR used 60 Vbeta and 13 Jbeta primers. Produced via immunoSEQ multiplex PCR; TCRdb's table is partial and in-frame only. The table records roughly 200,000 clones, around 82% of them present only once. The chain joins TRBV28 to TRBJ1-3; D is possibly TRBD1 (6 bases). This TCR derives from a woman in her 30s in good health and CMV-seronegative. Material for sequencing was PBMCs. The CDR3 DNA follows: TGTGCCAGCAGTGGGAGGGGGGTCTCTGGAAACACCATATATTTT. It translates to CASSGRGVSGNTIYF.